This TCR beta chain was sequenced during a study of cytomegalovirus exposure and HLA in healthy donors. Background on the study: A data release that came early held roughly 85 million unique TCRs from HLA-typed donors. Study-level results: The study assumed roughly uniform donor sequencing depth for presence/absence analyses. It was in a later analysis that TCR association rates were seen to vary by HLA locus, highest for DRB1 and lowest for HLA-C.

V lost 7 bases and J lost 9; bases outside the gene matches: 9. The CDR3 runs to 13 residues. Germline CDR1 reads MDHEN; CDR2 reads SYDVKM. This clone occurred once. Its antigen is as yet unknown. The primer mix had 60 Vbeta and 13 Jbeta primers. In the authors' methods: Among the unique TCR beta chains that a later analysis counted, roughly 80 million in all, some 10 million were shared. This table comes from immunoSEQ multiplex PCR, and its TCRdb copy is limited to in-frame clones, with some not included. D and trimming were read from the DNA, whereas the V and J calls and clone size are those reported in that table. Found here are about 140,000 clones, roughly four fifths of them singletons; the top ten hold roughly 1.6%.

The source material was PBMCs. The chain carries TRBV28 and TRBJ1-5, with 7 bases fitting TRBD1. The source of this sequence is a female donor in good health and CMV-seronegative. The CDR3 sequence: CASNYRGQGPQHF. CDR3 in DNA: TGTGCCAGCAATTACAGGGGCCAGGGGCCCCAGCATTTT.